The 17 T cell receptor beta chains below come from one sample, sequenced in a study of blood T cell repertoires in COVID-19. Measured with immunoSEQ multiplex PCR; TCRdb has only the in-frame clones, and not every one. The sample lists around 220,000 clones, 70% to 85% occurring once. Sequenced material: peripheral blood. The receptors stem from an elderly woman with COVID-19, enrolled during active disease.

The chain couples TRBV19 to TRBJ2-7; 7 nucleotides match TRBD1. The V gene end was trimmed by 5 bases and the J gene end by 2 bases; junction bases not matched to a gene: 9. The CDR3 length is 15 residues. Germline V gives CDR1 LNHDA, CDR2 SQIVND (reference sequence). The CDR3 nucleotides are TGTGCCAGTAGTCCTACCCGAGGACAGGCCTACGAGCAGTACTTC. This gives the protein CASSPTRGQAYEQYF.

The J gene is TRBJ1-5, the V gene TRBV28; tentatively, D is TRBD1 (5 bases). The CDR3 covers 13 residues. Trimming pared 5 bases from V and 1 base from J, leaving 6 bases between. CDR1 is MDHEN, CDR2 SYDVKM, per germline. This chain's CDR3 is CASSTGSNQPQHF. In DNA, the CDR3 is TGTGCCAGCAGTACAGGAAGCAATCAGCCCCAGCATTTT.

The rearrangement links TRBV28 to TRBJ2-3; 11 nucleotides agree with TRBD2. CDR1 and CDR2 from the germline V gene are MDHEN and SYDVKM. J gave up 0 bases and V 8 bases, and 4 bases lay outside the gene matches. The CDR3 has 15 residues. CDR3 sequence reads: CASGRTSGSTDTQYF. The CDR3 bases are TGTGCCAGCGGGAGGACTAGCGGGAGCACAGATACGCAGTATTTT.

The rearrangement links TRBV5-1 to TRBJ2-4; a possible D gene is TRBD2 (5 bases). The V end was cut by 4 bases, the J end by 7 bases, with 18 bases between. CDR3 length: 15 amino acids. CDR1 and CDR2 (germline): SGHRS, YFSETQ. CDR3 in DNA: TGCGCCAGCAGCGCAACCGGAGCGGAGGAGAACATTCAGTACTTC. It encodes CASSATGAEENIQYF. Full variable domain (remainder filled in from reference TRBV5-1 and TRBJ2-4): KAGVTQTPRYLIKTRGQQVTLSCSPISGHRSVSWYQQTPGQGLQFLFEYFSETQRNKGNFPGRFSGRQFSNSRSEMNVSTLELGDSALYLCASSATGAEENIQYFGAGTRLSVL.

The CDR3 DNA reads TGTGCCAGCAGGGCCACAGGGGCCGGAGGCTATGGCTACACCTTC. Its translation is CASRATGAGGYGYTF. The chain is built from TRBV6-5 and TRBJ1-2; 7 bases map to TRBD1. Losses at the gene ends were 6 bases for V and 4 bases for J; bases not matched to a gene: 11. Looked up from germline, CDR1 is MNHEY and CDR2 is SVGAGI. The CDR3 has 15 amino acids.

The chain is built from TRBV27 and TRBJ1-2; TRBD1 aligns across 9 bases. This CDR3 is 14 amino acids long. Germline-derived CDR1 and CDR2 are MNHEY and SMNVEV (reference sequence). Germline trimming cut 0 bases from V and 5 bases from J; bases unmatched to any gene: 1. CDR3 loop: CASSLSGQGYGYTF. The CDR3 region has the DNA TGTGCCAGCAGTTTATCGGGACAGGGATATGGCTACACCTTC.

The chain carries TRBV5-8 and TRBJ2-4; 14 bases agree with TRBD2. With 3 bases clipped from V and 7 bases from J, the junction kept 3 bases outside the gene matches. This CDR3 has 15 amino acids. Germline CDR1 SGHTS, CDR2 YDEGEE. The CDR3 is CASSWGLAGDNIQYF. CDR3 sequence (DNA): TGTGCCAGCAGCTGGGGACTAGCGGGAGATAACATTCAGTACTTC.

The V call is TRBV19, the J call TRBJ1-4; maybe TRBD1 (6 bases). The CDR3 sequence is 16 residues long. Trimming left V 6 bases short and J 0 bases short, with 14 bases between. Germline V gene lookup returns CDR1 LNHDA and CDR2 SQIVND (reference sequence). CDR3 bases: TGTGCCAGTAGCCGCCAGGGGTCCGCAACTAATGAAAAACTGTTTTTT. Protein product: CASSRQGSATNEKLFF.

This clone appeared a few times. The chain is built from TRBV7-9 and TRBJ2-3; the D is unclear. Per germline, CDR1 SEHNR and CDR2 FQNEAQ (reference sequence). V lost 3 bases and J 4 bases, leaving 11 bases between the germline ends. The CDR3 is 14 amino acids. The CDR3 sequence: CASSFRARSDTQYF. CDR3 bases: TGTGCCAGCAGCTTTCGTGCTAGATCAGATACGCAGTATTTT.

The V call is TRBV5-1, the J call TRBJ1-2, with TRBD1 matching 8 bases. Germline loops: CDR1 SGHRS, CDR2 YFSETQ. Trimming at V came to 4 bases and at J to 4 bases, leaving 6 bases not matched to a gene. The CDR3 runs to 14 residues. The CDR3 region is CASSRETGAYGYTF. The DNA of the CDR3 is TGCGCCAGCAGCCGCGAGACAGGGGCCTATGGCTACACCTTC. Based on the CDR3 plus reference TRBV5-1 and TRBJ1-2, the full variable domain is KAGVTQTPRYLIKTRGQQVTLSCSPISGHRSVSWYQQTPGQGLQFLFEYFSETQRNKGNFPGRFSGRQFSNSRSEMNVSTLELGDSALYLCASSRETGAYGYTFGSGTRLTVV.

In its sample, this clone was seen a few times. Other DNA sequences from this sample encode an identical CDR3 as well. The genes are TRBV6-1 and TRBJ2-7, with TRBD2 as a possible D gene (5 bases). The CDR3 is made up of 13 amino acids. Germline V CDR1 and CDR2: MNHNS, SASEGT. V lost 1 base, J lost 1 base, and 5 bases lay in between. CDR3 nucleotides: TGTGCCAGCAGTGAAGGGAGGTCCTACGAGCAGTACTTC. Translation gives CASSEGRSYEQYF.

The chain combines TRBV7-9 with TRBJ1-2; D is perhaps TRBD1 (6 bases). From germline, CDR1 is SEHNR and CDR2 FQNEAQ (reference sequence). The CDR3 extends over 15 amino acids. V was trimmed by 9 bases and J by 0 bases, leaving 17 bases between them. The CDR3 DNA sequence: TGTGCCAGTACCCTTCAGGGGACTACTAACTATGGCTACACCTTC. Protein: CASTLQGTTNYGYTF. The entire variable domain, with the rest obtained from reference TRBV7-9 and TRBJ1-2, is as follows: DTGVSQNPRHKITKRGQNVTFRCDPISEHNRLYWYRQTLGQGPEFLTYFQNEAQLEKSRLLSDRFSAERPKGSFSTLEIQRTEQGDSAMYLCASTLQGTTNYGYTFGSGTRLTVV.

The V call is TRBV5-1, the J call TRBJ2-5; maybe TRBD1 (6 bases). This CDR3 is 15 amino acids long. CDR1 and CDR2 (germline): SGHRS, YFSETQ. The V gene lost 1 base and the J gene lost 4 bases, with 14 bases spanning the gap. CDR3 DNA: TGCGCCAGCAGCTTGAGGGCTGGACAGATAGAGACCCAGTACTTC. Translation gives CASSLRAGQIETQYF.

The gene calls are TRBV5-1 and TRBJ1-3; perhaps TRBD1 as D (6 bases). From germline, CDR1 is SGHRS and CDR2 YFSETQ. The V end lost 4 bases, the J end lost 0 bases, and 14 bases lay between the germline ends. The CDR3 runs 16 residues. CDR3 DNA: TGCGCCAGCAGCCCGCGGGGGCCTAACTCTGGAAACACCATATATTTT. Its translation is CASSPRGPNSGNTIYF.

This CDR3 reads CASSFAGSSSYTF. CDR3 sequence (DNA): TGTGCCAGCAGCTTCGCGGGGTCTAGTAGCTACACCTTC. The J gene is TRBJ1-2, the V gene TRBV7-9; no clear D gene. This CDR3 has 13 amino acids. The V and J ends lost 3 bases and 9 bases respectively, with 14 bases between them. The V gene's germline CDR1 is SEHNR and CDR2 FQNEAQ (reference sequence).

The gene calls are TRBV2 and TRBJ1-4; tentative D call: TRBD1 (6 bases). The CDR3 loop spans 14 amino acids. Deletions cut 6 bases from V and 6 bases from J, with 14 bases between. Germline V CDR1 and CDR2: SNHLY, FYNNEI. The DNA for the CDR3 is TGTGCCAGCAGGTCTCAGGGGTATGATGAAAAACTGTTTTTT. This sequence encodes CASRSQGYDEKLFF.

The chain has TRBV7-2 and TRBJ1-5, with TRBD1 matching 8 bases. Germline V gene sequence: CDR1 SGHTA, CDR2 FQGNSA. V shed 5 bases, J shed 3 bases, and the junction held 3 bases outside the gene matches. The CDR3 is 14 residues long. The CDR3: CASSRTGFNQPQHF. The CDR3 region has the DNA TGTGCCAGCAGCCGGACAGGGTTCAATCAGCCCCAGCATTTT.